These T cell receptor beta chains were read from a single sample in a study of blood T cell repertoires in COVID-19. The data were produced by immunoSEQ multiplex PCR, yet TCRdb's version contains in-frame clones alone and is incomplete. The sample holds around 92,000 clones, around 88% seen once. The source material was peripheral blood. These receptors were obtained from a human donor in a cohort sampled during active COVID-19. CDR3s include the opening cysteine and the closing phenylalanine or tryptophan.

CDR3 protein: CASSFGTSAELSSYNEQFF; J gene: TRBJ2-1; V gene: TRBV5-6
CDR3 protein: CASSRQGAGGELFF; J gene: TRBJ2-2; V gene: TRBV6-5
CDR3 protein: CASSQDSGLLTDTQYF; J gene: TRBJ2-3; V gene: TRBV14
CDR3 protein: CASRFRDRGFYEQYF; J gene: TRBJ2-7; V gene: TRBV6-5
CDR3 protein: CASSTGLEETQYF; J gene: TRBJ2-5; V gene: TRBV7-8
CDR3 protein: CAWSVGGNSPLHF; J gene: TRBJ1-6; V gene: TRBV30
CDR3 protein: CASSYPEAVSGNTIYF; J gene: TRBJ1-3; V gene: TRBV6-2/TRBV6-3
CDR3 protein: CASSIGQGTDTQYF; J gene: TRBJ2-3; V gene: TRBV11-3
CDR3 protein: CASSTSGGGDTQYF; J gene: TRBJ2-3; V gene: TRBV7-9
CDR3 protein: CASSLEPQGSSGYTF; J gene: TRBJ1-2; V gene: TRBV5-4
CDR3 protein: CSVEDIAEENQETQYF; J gene: TRBJ2-5; V gene: TRBV29-1
CDR3 protein: CASSYPQLNSPLHF; J gene: TRBJ1-6; V gene: TRBV6-5
CDR3 protein: CASSMGRGRFGGELFF; J gene: TRBJ2-2; V gene: TRBV19
CDR3 protein: CATGGDNEQFF; J gene: TRBJ2-1; V gene: TRBV28